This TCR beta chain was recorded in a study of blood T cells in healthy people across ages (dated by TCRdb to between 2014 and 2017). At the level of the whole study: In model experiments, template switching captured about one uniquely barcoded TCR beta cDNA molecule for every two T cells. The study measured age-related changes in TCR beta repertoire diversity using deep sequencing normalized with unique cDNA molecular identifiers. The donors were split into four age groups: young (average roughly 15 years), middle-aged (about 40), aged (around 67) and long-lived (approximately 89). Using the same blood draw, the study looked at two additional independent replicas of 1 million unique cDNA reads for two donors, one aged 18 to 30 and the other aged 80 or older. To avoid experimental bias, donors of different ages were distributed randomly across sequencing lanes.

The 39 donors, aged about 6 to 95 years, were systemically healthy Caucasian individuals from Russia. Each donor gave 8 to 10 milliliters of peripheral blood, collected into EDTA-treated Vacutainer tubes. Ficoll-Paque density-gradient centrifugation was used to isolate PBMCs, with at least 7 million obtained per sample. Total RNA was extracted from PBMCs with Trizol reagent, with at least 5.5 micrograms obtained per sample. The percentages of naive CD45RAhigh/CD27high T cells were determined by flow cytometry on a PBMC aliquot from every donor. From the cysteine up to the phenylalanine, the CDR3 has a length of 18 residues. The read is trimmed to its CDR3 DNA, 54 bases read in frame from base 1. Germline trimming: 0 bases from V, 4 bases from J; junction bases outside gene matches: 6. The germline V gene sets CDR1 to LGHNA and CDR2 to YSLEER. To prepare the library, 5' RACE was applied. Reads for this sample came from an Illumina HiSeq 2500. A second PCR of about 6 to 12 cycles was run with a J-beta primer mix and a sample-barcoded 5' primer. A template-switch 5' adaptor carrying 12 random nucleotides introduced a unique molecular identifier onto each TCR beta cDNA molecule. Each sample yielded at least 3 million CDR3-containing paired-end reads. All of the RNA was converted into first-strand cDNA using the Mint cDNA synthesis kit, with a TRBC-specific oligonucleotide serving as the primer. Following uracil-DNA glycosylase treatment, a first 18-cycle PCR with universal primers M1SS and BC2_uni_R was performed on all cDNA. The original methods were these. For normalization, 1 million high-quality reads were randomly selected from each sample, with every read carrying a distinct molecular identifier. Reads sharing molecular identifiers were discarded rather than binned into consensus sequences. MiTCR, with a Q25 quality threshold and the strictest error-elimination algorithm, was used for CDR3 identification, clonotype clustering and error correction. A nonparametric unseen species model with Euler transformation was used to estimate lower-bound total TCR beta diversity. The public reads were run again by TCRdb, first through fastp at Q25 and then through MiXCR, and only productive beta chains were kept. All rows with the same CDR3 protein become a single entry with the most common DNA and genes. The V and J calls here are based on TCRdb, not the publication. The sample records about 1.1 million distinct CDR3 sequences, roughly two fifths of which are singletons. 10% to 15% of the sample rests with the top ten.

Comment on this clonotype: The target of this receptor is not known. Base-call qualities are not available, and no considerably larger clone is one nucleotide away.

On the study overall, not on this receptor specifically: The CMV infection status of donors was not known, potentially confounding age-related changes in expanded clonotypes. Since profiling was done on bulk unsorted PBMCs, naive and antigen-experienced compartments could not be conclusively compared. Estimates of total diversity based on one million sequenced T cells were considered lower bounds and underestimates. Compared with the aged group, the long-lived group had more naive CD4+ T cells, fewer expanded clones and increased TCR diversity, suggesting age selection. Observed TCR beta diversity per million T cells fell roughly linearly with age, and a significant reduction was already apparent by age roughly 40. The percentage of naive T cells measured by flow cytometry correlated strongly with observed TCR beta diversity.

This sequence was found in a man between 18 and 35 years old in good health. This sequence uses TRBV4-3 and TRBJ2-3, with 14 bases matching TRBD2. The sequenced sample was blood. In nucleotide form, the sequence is TGCGCCAGCAGCCAAGATGCGGGACTAGCGGGGGCGGCAGATACGCAGTATTTT. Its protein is CASSQDAGLAGAADTQYF.